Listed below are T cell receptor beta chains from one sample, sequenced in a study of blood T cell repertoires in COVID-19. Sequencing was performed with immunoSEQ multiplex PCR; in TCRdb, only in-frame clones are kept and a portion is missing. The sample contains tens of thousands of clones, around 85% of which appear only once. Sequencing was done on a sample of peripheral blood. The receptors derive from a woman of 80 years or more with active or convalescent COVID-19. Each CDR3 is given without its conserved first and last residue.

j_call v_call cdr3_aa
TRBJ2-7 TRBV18 ASSPRRDYEQY
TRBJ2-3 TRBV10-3 AISESGANTDTQY
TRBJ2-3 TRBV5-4 ASRSGQERTDTQY
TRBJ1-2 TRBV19 ASRATGQGTEGYT
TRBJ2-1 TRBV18 ASSPDRVVNEQF
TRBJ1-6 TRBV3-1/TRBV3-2 ATSTGRNSPLH
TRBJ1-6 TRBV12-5 ASGIRGNSPLH
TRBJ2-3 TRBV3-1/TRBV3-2 ASSPGTSGGTDTQY
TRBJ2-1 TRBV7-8 ATLGGSEYNEQF
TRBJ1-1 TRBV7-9 ASSIRTGWNTEAF